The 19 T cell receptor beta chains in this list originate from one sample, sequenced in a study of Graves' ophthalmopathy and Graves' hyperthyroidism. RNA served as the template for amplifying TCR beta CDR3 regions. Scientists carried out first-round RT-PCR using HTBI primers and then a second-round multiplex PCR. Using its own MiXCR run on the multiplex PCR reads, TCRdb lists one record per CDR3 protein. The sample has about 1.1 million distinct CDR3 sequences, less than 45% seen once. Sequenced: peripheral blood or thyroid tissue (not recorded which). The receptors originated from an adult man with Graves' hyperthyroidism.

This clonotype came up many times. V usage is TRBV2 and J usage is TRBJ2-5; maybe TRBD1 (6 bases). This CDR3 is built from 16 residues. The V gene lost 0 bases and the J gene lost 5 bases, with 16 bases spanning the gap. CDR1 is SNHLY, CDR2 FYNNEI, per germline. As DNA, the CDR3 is TGTGCCAGCAGTGAAGCACTATCAGGGGTCCGGGAGACCCAGTACTTC. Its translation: CASSEALSGVRETQYF.

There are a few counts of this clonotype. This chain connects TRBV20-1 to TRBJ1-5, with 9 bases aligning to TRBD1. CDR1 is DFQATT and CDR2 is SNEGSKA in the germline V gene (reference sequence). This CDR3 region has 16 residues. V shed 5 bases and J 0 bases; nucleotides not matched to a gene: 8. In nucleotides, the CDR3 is TGCAGTGCTTTTCACAGGGGGCCCGCTAGCAATCAGCCCCAGCATTTT. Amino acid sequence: CSAFHRGPASNQPQHF.

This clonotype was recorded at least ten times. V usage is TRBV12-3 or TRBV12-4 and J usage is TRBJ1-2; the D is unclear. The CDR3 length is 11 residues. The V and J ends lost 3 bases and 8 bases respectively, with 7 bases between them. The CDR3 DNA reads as TGTGCCAGCAGTTTTAGTGAGGGCTACACCTTC. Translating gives CASSFSEGYTF.

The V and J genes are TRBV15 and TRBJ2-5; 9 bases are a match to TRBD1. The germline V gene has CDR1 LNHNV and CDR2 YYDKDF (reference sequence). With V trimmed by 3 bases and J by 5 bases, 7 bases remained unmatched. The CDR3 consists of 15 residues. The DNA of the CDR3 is TGTGCCACCAGCAGCCTACAGGGGGCTAACGAGACCCAGTACTTC. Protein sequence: CATSSLQGANETQYF.

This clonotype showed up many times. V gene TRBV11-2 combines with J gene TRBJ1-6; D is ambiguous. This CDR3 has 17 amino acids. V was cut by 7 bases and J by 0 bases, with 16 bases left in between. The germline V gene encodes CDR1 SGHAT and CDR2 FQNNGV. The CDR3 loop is CASTKWVGSSYNSPLHF. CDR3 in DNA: TGTGCCAGCACCAAGTGGGTGGGCAGCTCCTATAATTCACCCCTCCACTTT.

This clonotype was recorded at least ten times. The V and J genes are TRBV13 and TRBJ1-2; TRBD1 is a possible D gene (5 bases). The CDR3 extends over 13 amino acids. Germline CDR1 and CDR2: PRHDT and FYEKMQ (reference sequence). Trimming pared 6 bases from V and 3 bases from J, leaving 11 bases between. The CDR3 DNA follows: TGTGCCAGCAGAAGGGGAATGGACTATGGCTACACCTTC. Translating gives CASRRGMDYGYTF.

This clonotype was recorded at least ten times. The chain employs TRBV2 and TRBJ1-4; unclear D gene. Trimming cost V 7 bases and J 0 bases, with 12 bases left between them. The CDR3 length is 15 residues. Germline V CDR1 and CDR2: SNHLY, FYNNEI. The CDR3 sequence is CASTGIIATNEKLFF. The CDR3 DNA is TGTGCCAGCACGGGGATAATTGCAACTAATGAAAAACTGTTTTTT.

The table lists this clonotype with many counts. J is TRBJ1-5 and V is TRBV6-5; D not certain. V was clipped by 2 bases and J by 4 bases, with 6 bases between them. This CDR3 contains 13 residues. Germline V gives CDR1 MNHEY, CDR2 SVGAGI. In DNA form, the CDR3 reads TGTGCCAGCAGTTACGGGGAAAATCAGCCCCAGCATTTT. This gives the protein CASSYGENQPQHF.

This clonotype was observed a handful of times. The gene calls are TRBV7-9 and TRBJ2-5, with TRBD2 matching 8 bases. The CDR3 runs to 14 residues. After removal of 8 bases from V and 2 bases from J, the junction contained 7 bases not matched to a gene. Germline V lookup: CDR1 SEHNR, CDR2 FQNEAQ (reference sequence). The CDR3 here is CASSRPGGQETQYF. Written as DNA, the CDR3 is TGTGCCAGCTCCCGCCCGGGAGGGCAAGAGACCCAGTACTTC.

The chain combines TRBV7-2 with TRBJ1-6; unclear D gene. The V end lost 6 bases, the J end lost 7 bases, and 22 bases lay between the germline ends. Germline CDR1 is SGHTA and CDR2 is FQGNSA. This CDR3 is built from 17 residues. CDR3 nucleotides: TGTGCCAGCAGTGAAGGAGCCCTCCGGGAACGAAATTCACCCCTCCACTTT. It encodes CASSEGALRERNSPLHF.

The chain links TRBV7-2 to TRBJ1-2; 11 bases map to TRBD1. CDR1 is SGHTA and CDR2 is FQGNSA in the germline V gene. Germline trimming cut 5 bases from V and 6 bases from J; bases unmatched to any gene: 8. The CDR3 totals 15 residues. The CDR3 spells CASSPGTGGSDGYTF. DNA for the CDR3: TGTGCCAGCAGCCCAGGGACAGGGGGGAGCGATGGCTACACCTTC. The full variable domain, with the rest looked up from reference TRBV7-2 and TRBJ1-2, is GAGVSQSPSNKVTEKGKDVELRCDPISGHTALYWYRQSLGQGLEFLIYFQGNSAPDKSGLPSDRFSAERTGGSVSTLTIQRTQQEDSAVYLCASSPGTGGSDGYTFGSGTRLTVV.

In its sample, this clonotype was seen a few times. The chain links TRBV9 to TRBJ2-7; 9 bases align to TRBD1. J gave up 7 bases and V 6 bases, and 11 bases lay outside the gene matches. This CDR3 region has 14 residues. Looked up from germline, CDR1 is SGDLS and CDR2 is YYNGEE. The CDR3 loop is CASTWDRAIGEQYF. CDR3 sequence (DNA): TGTGCCAGCACCTGGGACAGGGCGATTGGAGAGCAGTACTTC.

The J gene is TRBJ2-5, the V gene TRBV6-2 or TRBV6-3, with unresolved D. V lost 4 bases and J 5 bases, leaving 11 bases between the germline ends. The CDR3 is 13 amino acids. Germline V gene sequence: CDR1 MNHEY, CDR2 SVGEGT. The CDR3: CASSSISLETQYF. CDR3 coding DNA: TGTGCCAGCAGTTCCATTAGCTTGGAGACCCAGTACTTC.

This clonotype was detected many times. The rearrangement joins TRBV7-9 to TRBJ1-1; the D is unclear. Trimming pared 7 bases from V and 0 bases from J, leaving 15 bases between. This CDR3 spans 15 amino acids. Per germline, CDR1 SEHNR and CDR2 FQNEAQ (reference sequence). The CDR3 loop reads CASTPAGQVNTEAFF. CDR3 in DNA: TGTGCCAGCACCCCGGCGGGTCAAGTGAACACTGAAGCTTTCTTT.

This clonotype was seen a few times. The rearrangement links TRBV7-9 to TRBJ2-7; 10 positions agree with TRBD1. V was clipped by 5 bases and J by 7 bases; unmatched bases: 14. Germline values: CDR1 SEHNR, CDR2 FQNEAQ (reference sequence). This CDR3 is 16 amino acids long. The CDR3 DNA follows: TGTGCCAGCAGCCTTCCGTGGGACAGGGGATTGAGGGAGCAGTACTTC. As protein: CASSLPWDRGLREQYF.

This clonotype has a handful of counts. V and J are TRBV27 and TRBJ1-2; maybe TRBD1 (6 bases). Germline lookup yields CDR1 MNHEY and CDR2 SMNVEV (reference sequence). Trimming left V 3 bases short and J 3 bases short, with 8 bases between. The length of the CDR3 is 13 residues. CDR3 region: CASSFQGHYGYTF. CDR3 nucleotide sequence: TGTGCCAGCAGTTTCCAGGGGCACTATGGCTACACCTTC.

The CDR3 coding sequence is TGCGCCAGCAGCACAGGACTAGCGGCCTCACCCCTCCACTTT. Residues: CASSTGLAASPLHF. The chain combines TRBV5-1 with TRBJ1-6; D is possibly TRBD1 (5 bases). Per germline, CDR1 SGHRS and CDR2 YFSETQ. Trimming removed 4 bases from V and 10 bases from J, with 15 bases in between. This CDR3 comprises 14 residues.

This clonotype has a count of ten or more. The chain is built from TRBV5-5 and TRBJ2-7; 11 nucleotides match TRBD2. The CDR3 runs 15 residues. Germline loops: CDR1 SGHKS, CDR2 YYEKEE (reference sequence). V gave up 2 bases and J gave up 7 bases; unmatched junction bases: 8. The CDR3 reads CASSLLAGAGWEQYF. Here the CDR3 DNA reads TGTGCCAGCAGCTTACTAGCGGGAGCTGGGTGGGAGCAGTACTTC.

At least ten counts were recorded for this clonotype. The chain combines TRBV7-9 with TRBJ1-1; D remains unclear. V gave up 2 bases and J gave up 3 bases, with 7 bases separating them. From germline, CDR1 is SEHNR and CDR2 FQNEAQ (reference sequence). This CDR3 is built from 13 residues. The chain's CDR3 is CASSLSADTEAFF. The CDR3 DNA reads TGTGCCAGCAGCTTATCTGCAGACACTGAAGCTTTCTTT.